Listed here are 26 T cell receptor beta chains from one sample, sequenced in a study of shared clonotypes between healthy human individuals. Naive CD8 cells lacked CD45RO and underwent positive selection for CCR7, leaving out terminally differentiated effector memory CD45RA+ cells. Clones were read by immunoSEQ multiplex PCR, and TCRdb kept only the in-frame ones, dropping some. The sample yields approximately 650,000 clones, roughly 95% seen once. Sequenced input: naive CD8+ T cells sorted from blood. These receptors were taken from a woman between 25 and 40 years old in good health.

The chain joins TRBV18 to TRBJ1-1, with D possibly TRBD1 on 5 matching bases. The V and J ends lost 1 base and 4 bases respectively, with 19 bases between them. Germline lookup yields CDR1 KGHSH and CDR2 LQKENI. This CDR3 comprises 17 residues. This CDR3 reads CASSPLGGRGFGTEAFF. CDR3 coding DNA: TGTGCCAGCTCACCACTGGGCGGGAGGGGTTTTGGCACTGAAGCTTTCTTT.

J is TRBJ1-4 and V is TRBV27; no reliable D call. This CDR3 has 13 amino acids. V was shortened by 5 bases and J by 8 bases, with 12 bases between the two germline ends. Germline loops: CDR1 MNHEY, CDR2 SMNVEV (reference sequence). CDR3 in amino acids: CASSRVKSEKLFF. The CDR3 nucleotides read TGTGCCAGCAGTCGAGTCAAATCCGAAAAACTGTTTTTT. Supplemented by reference TRBV27 and TRBJ1-4, the full variable domain reads EAQVTQNPRYLITVTGKKLTVTCSQNMNHEYMSWYRQDPGLGLRQIYYSMNVEVTDKGDVPEGYKVSRKEKRNFPLILESPSPNQTSLYFCASSRVKSEKLFFGSGTQLSVL.

This rearrangement joins TRBV6-5 to TRBJ2-2; D call uncertain. Per the germline V gene, CDR1 is MNHEY and CDR2 is SVGAGI. V lost 0 bases, J lost 9 bases, and 8 bases lay in between. This CDR3 comprises 13 residues. The CDR3 protein is CASSYSQRRELFF. DNA for the CDR3: TGTGCCAGCAGTTACTCGCAAAGGAGGGAGCTGTTTTTT.

The V gene is TRBV2, the J gene TRBJ1-1; D uncertain. The CDR3 runs to 15 residues. CDR1 is SNHLY, CDR2 FYNNEI, per germline. V lost 8 bases and J 3 bases, leaving 19 bases between the germline ends. The CDR3 loop is CASHELALRDTEAFF. The CDR3 DNA sequence: TGTGCCAGCCACGAGCTGGCCTTGAGGGACACTGAAGCTTTCTTT. Full variable domain (remainder filled in from reference TRBV2 and TRBJ1-1): EPEVTQTPSHQVTQMGQEVILRCVPISNHLYFYWYRQILGQKVEFLVSFYNNEISEKSEIFDDQFSVERPDGSNFTLKIRSTKLEDSAMYFCASHELALRDTEAFFGQGTRLTVV.

The V and J genes are TRBV7-9 and TRBJ2-1; D unresolved. This CDR3 is built from 14 residues. The germline CDR1 and CDR2 sequences are SEHNR and FQNEAQ (reference sequence). V was clipped by 0 bases and J by 9 bases, with 12 bases between them. DNA of the CDR3: TGTGCCAGCAGCTTAGCTGAACCAGCCCCTGAGCAGTTCTTC. This codes for CASSLAEPAPEQFF.

V is TRBV27 and J is TRBJ2-7; D uncertain. The CDR3 sequence is 13 residues long. Germline V gives CDR1 MNHEY, CDR2 SMNVEV (reference sequence). V was clipped by 3 bases and J by 2 bases, with 8 bases between them. CDR3 DNA sequence: TGTGCCAGCAGTTTTAGGGTAGCCTACGAGCAGTACTTC. Translating it yields CASSFRVAYEQYF.

This chain joins TRBV7-3 and TRBJ2-5, with D perhaps matching TRBD1 (5 bases). Trimming left V 5 bases short and J 0 bases short, with 7 bases between. The CDR3 extends over 13 amino acids. CDR1 SGHTA and CDR2 FQGTGA come from the germline V gene. CDR3 sequence reads: CASSPDNQETQYF. As DNA, the CDR3 is TGTGCCAGCAGCCCGGACAACCAAGAGACCCAGTACTTC.

The chain carries TRBV5-6 and TRBJ1-5; D remains ambiguous. The ends were cut back, 2 bases at V and 2 bases at J, with 8 bases in the middle. CDR1 and CDR2 (germline): SGHDT, YYEEEE. The CDR3 runs to 14 residues. CDR3 protein: CASSFWTGNQPQHF. In DNA form, the CDR3 reads TGTGCCAGCAGCTTTTGGACGGGCAATCAGCCCCAGCATTTT.

V gene TRBV28 combines with J gene TRBJ1-2; D uncertain. The V end was cut by 6 bases, the J end by 6 bases, with 11 bases between. Germline V gene data show CDR1 as MDHEN and CDR2 as SYDVKM. The CDR3 length is 12 residues. The CDR3 loop reads CASSPWEDGYTF. Here the CDR3 DNA reads TGTGCCAGCAGCCCTTGGGAAGATGGCTACACCTTC.

The rearrangement links TRBV6-5 to TRBJ2-7; 11 bases map to TRBD2. This CDR3 comprises 15 residues. From germline, CDR1 is MNHEY and CDR2 SVGAGI. V was pared by 6 bases and J by 5 bases, with 9 bases of the junction left unmatched. The CDR3 here is CASSRVLAGADEQYF. CDR3 coding DNA: TGTGCCAGCAGCAGAGTACTAGCGGGAGCCGACGAGCAGTACTTC.

This sequence joins TRBV6-5 and TRBJ2-1, with D possibly TRBD2 on 6 matching bases. The germline CDR1 and CDR2 sequences are MNHEY and SVGAGI. This CDR3 has 14 amino acids. Trimming cost V 6 bases and J 4 bases, with 13 bases left between them. The CDR3 region has the DNA TGTGCCAGCAGAGGTAGCGGACCGTACAATGAGCAGTTCTTC. It specifies CASRGSGPYNEQFF.

The chain combines TRBV5-6 with TRBJ2-1, with no clear D. The CDR3 has 13 amino acids. The V and J ends lost 4 bases and 8 bases respectively, with 13 bases between them. Germline V gene lookup returns CDR1 SGHDT and CDR2 YYEEEE. This CDR3 reads CASSLNMAHEQFF. CDR3 sequence (DNA): TGTGCCAGCAGCCTTAACATGGCGCATGAGCAGTTCTTC.

The chain uses TRBV27 and TRBJ1-1, with unresolved D. There are 13 residues in the CDR3. The germline V and J ends were trimmed by 3 bases and 2 bases, with 7 bases remaining between them. The germline gives CDR1 MNHEY, CDR2 SMNVEV (reference sequence). The CDR3 nucleotides are TGTGCCAGCAGTTTCGTCGATAACACTGAAGCTTTCTTT. Translating it yields CASSFVDNTEAFF.

The rearrangement uses TRBV6-1 and TRBJ1-1; D is perhaps TRBD1 (6 bases). The germline V gene has CDR1 MNHNS and CDR2 SASEGT. The length of the CDR3 is 19 residues. Trimming took off 0 bases at V and 4 bases at J, with 24 bases between the two ends. DNA of the CDR3: TGTGCCAGCAGTGAAGCCCACCACAGGGTCCTAACCCGGGGCACTGAAGCTTTCTTT. It yields the protein CASSEAHHRVLTRGTEAFF.

The CDR3 nucleotides read TGTGCCAGCAGCTTAGGCCACAGCGATGCGTACAATGAGCAGTTCTTC. The encoded protein is CASSLGHSDAYNEQFF. The rearrangement joins TRBV13 to TRBJ2-1; D ambiguous. Trimming took off 0 bases at V and 4 bases at J, with 13 bases between the two ends. The CDR3 runs 16 residues. CDR1 is PRHDT and CDR2 is FYEKMQ in the germline V gene (reference sequence).

The CDR3 DNA reads TGTGCCAGCAGCTCTTTCACGCGTTTAGTTAATGAAAAACTGTTTTTT. It codes for CASSSFTRLVNEKLFF. V gene TRBV5-8 combines with J gene TRBJ1-4; no definite D call. The length of the CDR3 is 16 residues. The ends were cut back, 3 bases at V and 4 bases at J, with 16 bases in the middle. Germline lookup yields CDR1 SGHTS and CDR2 YDEGEE. Drawing the rest from reference TRBV5-8 and TRBJ1-4, the complete variable domain is EAGVTQSPTHLIKTRGQQATLRCSPISGHTSVYWYQQALGLGLQFLLWYDEGEERNRGNFPPRFSGRQFPNYSSELNVNALELEDSALYLCASSSFTRLVNEKLFFGSGTQLSVL.

The chain couples TRBV7-9 to TRBJ2-7; TRBD1 aligns across 9 bases. Trimming at V came to 5 bases and at J to 5 bases, leaving 13 bases not matched to a gene. The CDR3 runs to 16 residues. From germline, CDR1 is SEHNR and CDR2 FQNEAQ (reference sequence). CDR3 residues: CASSTSVDRGSHEQYF. CDR3 DNA sequence: TGTGCCAGCAGCACGAGCGTGGACAGGGGTAGCCACGAGCAGTACTTC.

The gene calls are TRBV28 and TRBJ1-1; D is unresolved. Per germline, CDR1 MDHEN and CDR2 SYDVKM. The V end was cut by 5 bases, the J end by 0 bases, with 10 bases between. The CDR3 totals 14 residues. CDR3 in amino acids: CASSTQMLNTEAFF. CDR3 DNA: TGTGCCAGCAGTACCCAGATGCTGAACACTGAAGCTTTCTTT.

The chain is built from TRBV27 and TRBJ1-1, with TRBD1 as a possible D gene (5 bases). V gave up 3 bases and J gave up 1 base, with 9 bases separating them. The CDR3 extends over 14 amino acids. Germline CDR1 and CDR2: MNHEY and SMNVEV (reference sequence). CDR3 amino acids: CASSFIGGNTEAFF. Here the CDR3 DNA reads TGTGCCAGCAGTTTTATTGGGGGGAACACTGAAGCTTTCTTT.

The V gene is TRBV7-9, the J gene TRBJ1-1; D not certain. V was pared by 1 base and J by 8 bases, with 14 bases between. The germline CDR1 and CDR2 sequences are SEHNR and FQNEAQ (reference sequence). The CDR3 extends over 14 amino acids. Written as DNA, the CDR3 is TGTGCCAGCAGCTTAGTTTCAACAAGAGAAGAAGCTTTCTTT. The encoded protein is CASSLVSTREEAFF.

This clone was recorded once. V is TRBV2 and J is TRBJ1-5, with D uncertain. Trimming removed 2 bases from V and 4 bases from J, with 12 bases in between. Germline V gene data show CDR1 as SNHLY and CDR2 as FYNNEI. This CDR3 has 15 residues. CDR3 nucleotides: TGTGCCAGCAGTGAATTCTCCCGAACGAATCAGCCCCAGCATTTT. As protein: CASSEFSRTNQPQHF.

The CDR3 region is CASSGDTSTDTQYF. The CDR3 coding sequence is TGTGCCAGCTCCGGGGACACTAGCACAGATACGCAGTATTTT. The chain combines TRBV19 with TRBJ2-3; weak D call: TRBD1 (6 bases). The CDR3 runs to 14 residues. Trimming cost V 9 bases and J 0 bases, with 13 bases left between them. Germline CDR1 reads LNHDA; CDR2 reads SQIVND (reference sequence).

The rearrangement uses TRBV2 and TRBJ2-2; 9 positions match TRBD2. V lost 1 base, J lost 5 bases, and 11 bases stayed unmatched. Germline CDR1 SNHLY, CDR2 FYNNEI. This CDR3 region has 18 residues. CDR3 in amino acids: CASSEDVWREGLTGELFF. CDR3 in DNA: TGTGCCAGCAGTGAAGATGTTTGGCGGGAGGGCCTTACCGGGGAGCTGTTTTTT.

J is TRBJ2-1 and V is TRBV11-2, with 8 nucleotides matching TRBD1. This CDR3 is built from 15 residues. Losses at the gene ends were 5 bases for V and 3 bases for J; bases not matched to a gene: 6. CDR1 is SGHAT and CDR2 is FQNNGV in the germline V gene. CDR3 bases: TGTGCCAGCAGCCAGGGGGCTACAGGCTACAATGAGCAGTTCTTC. As protein: CASSQGATGYNEQFF.

The chain links TRBV6-5 to TRBJ2-6; no clear D. CDR1 MNHEY and CDR2 SVGAGI come from the germline V gene. The CDR3 runs 15 residues. V was pared by 5 bases and J by 0 bases, with 8 bases between. This CDR3 is CASSPFSSGANVLTF. The CDR3 DNA sequence: TGTGCCAGCAGTCCCTTTTCCTCTGGGGCCAACGTCCTGACTTTC.

The rearrangement uses TRBV27 and TRBJ1-1; D may be TRBD1 (5 bases). With 2 bases removed from V and 1 base from J, the gap between germline ends came to 11 bases. CDR1 is MNHEY and CDR2 is SMNVEV in the germline V gene (reference sequence). The CDR3 runs to 15 residues. Here the CDR3 reads CASSLGTLANTEAFF. The CDR3 DNA reads TGTGCCAGCAGTTTAGGGACCCTCGCGAACACTGAAGCTTTCTTT.